The T cell receptor beta chain under discussion was sequenced for a study of T cells in Graves' hyperthyroidism and ophthalmopathy (dated by TCRdb to between 2019 and 2020). Context from the whole study: Peripheral blood was sampled at the time of initial diagnosis, prior to any treatment. A discovery cohort of 95 to 100 patients, about 40 with Graves' ophthalmopathy and 57 with stable Graves' hyperthyroidism, was used to find distinguishing TCR V-J signatures. Thyroid tissue and blood T-cell repertoires from about six Graves' hyperthyroidism patients were also compared in the study. The paper reports TCR Vbeta CDR3 sequencing of roughly 140 peripheral blood samples: around 45 ophthalmopathy, under 80 hyperthyroidism and approximately 17 progressor patients. For training and testing, the 100 or so patients in the discovery cohort were randomly divided in a 7:3 ratio. Whether ophthalmopathy could be predicted prospectively was tested in an independent validation cohort made up of 18 to 20 hyperthyroidism patients plus 17 patients who later progressed to ophthalmopathy. After sampling, hyperthyroidism patients received methimazole starting at 30 mg daily, and ophthalmopathy patients received high-dose intravenous methylprednisolone.

The germline V gene encodes CDR1 MNHNS and CDR2 SASEGT. V and J lose 2 bases and 12 bases, and a span of 14 bases separates them. The CDR3 starts with the cysteine, ends with the phenylalanine, and has 12 residues. Left in the record is the CDR3 DNA by itself, 36 bases read in frame from the first base. Hyperthyroidism patients were newly diagnosed, with disease duration under 2 months, and aged 18 to 65 years. Any patient with an uncontrolled infection, another autoimmune disease, pregnancy or lactation was excluded. Diagnoses were established on the basis of clinical symptoms, serum thyroxine and TRAb, thyroid ultrasound, and orbital computed tomography. For progressor patients, blood was drawn at the first diagnosis of hyperthyroidism, before any ophthalmopathy symptoms had appeared. PBMCs were isolated from about 9.1 ml of fresh peripheral blood by Ficoll-Paque density gradient centrifugation. Patients classed as progressors first received a Graves' hyperthyroidism diagnosis and then went on to develop ophthalmopathy during follow-up. Total RNA was extracted using Trizol reagent, and RNA quality was assessed on an Agilent 2100 Bioanalyzer.

TCR beta CDR3 regions were amplified from RNA transcripts. The TCR CDR3 was subjected to a first round of RT-PCR using the HTBI primer set and the Qiagen OneStep RT-PCR kit. A second multiplex PCR round built the libraries, followed by size selection and purification. Libraries were sequenced paired-end with 100 bp reads on an Illumina HiSeq2000. The published analysis was carried out like this. Raw data were processed with SOAPnuke, discarding reads with adapters, uncalled bases, mean Phred below 15, or no exact constant-primer or identifier match. High-quality paired reads were merged with COPE v1.2.5, and unique nucleotide sequences were defined as clonotypes. Clonotypes were aligned to IMGT TRBV, TRBD and TRBJ reference segments using MiTCR v1.1. Analysis was restricted to V-J combinations with a frequency above 0.0001, which covered about 99% of repertoires. The TCS score was defined as F50 (clonal expansion) divided by E x V (chaos), with BLOSUM62-based TCRdist calculated between CDR3 peptides within each V-J. Welch's t-statistics and random forest reduced just over 500 V-J features to 10 to 15, which were used in a naive Bayes classifier (R e1071). TCRdb trimmed the raw reads at Q25, called clones with MiXCR and kept productive beta chains. CDR3 protein sequences are deduplicated, and each keeps its most common genes and DNA. The V and J calls follow TCRdb's processing rather than the paper's. This sample has 280,000 or so distinct CDR3 sequences in its table, and less than 30% of those were observed once. The ten largest clones take up approximately 30% of the sample.

This clonotype was observed many times. This receptor's antigen is unknown. No much larger clone is present one base from it, and per-base qualities are unavailable. The paper as a whole reports these results and caveats: Most expanded thyroid clonotypes (frequency above 0.001) were also found in blood, which suggests that blood repertoires may mirror thyroid immune responses. Sample size was not statistically predetermined, and blinding of investigators to group allocation was not performed. Ophthalmopathy was separated from stable hyperthyroidism by a 13 V-J signature model, with around 88% sensitivity and about 81% specificity obtained in cross-validation and 80%/75% obtained in testing. In validation, the model predicted progression to ophthalmopathy a median of approximately 6.3 months before onset, with around 70% sensitivity and roughly 73% specificity.

The receptor was isolated from a middle-aged man with Graves' hyperthyroidism that later progressed to Graves' ophthalmopathy. The sample was blood. The chain uses TRBV6-1 and TRBJ2-7; the D gene cannot be resolved reliably. The CDR3 region has the sequence CASSEYETAWYF. The DNA is as follows: TGTGCCAGCAGTGAATATGAGACTGCGTGGTACTTC.